This TCR beta chain originates from a study of regulatory T cells in long-lasting Graves disease (dated by TCRdb to about 2021). Study-level background: To count as having persistent Graves' disease, a patient had to have received antithyroid drug treatment for over 5 years with TSH receptor autoantibodies remaining persistently positive. Peripheral blood TCR sequencing and RNA sequencing compared persistent Graves' disease patients with newly diagnosed Graves' disease patients. The study was conducted in China and was registered as a clinical trial. TCR sequencing covered roughly 13 persistent and roughly 20 newly diagnosed Graves' disease patients, about 35 samples in total. Antithyroid drugs had been taken for around 9.8 years on average by persistent Graves' disease patients in the clinical cohort.

Library preparation employed multiplex PCR. TCRdb names Illumina HiSeq 4000 as the instrument used. iRepertoire HTBI primers and Arm-PCR amplification of CDR3 regions were used to construct TCR beta libraries. Gel purification was performed on PCR products prior to sequencing. The paper's data handling went like this. Across samples, 60 to 75 TRBV and roughly 15 TRBJ segments were identified and used for gene usage analysis of CDR3 amino acid clonotypes. COPE and FqMerger were used to merge the filtered high-quality paired reads into contigs. BLAST was used to align contigs to IMGT TRBV, TRBD and TRBJ reference genes, and CDR3 was defined according to IMGT. Any clonotype with a frequency above 0.1% was classified as a highly expanded clone. Shannon entropy was used to measure repertoire diversity, and the Gini coefficient was used to measure V-J evenness. A clonotype was considered public if more than one individual shared it. In-frame beta chains were kept once TCRdb had trimmed the public reads at Q25 with fastp and called clones with MiXCR. Rows with one shared CDR3 protein collapse into an entry with the most common genes and DNA. The V and J calls come from TCRdb's annotation, not from the publication. The sample table lists 300,000 to 400,000 distinct CDR3 sequences, 20% of them with a count of one. The top ten constitute over 25% of the sample.

The research as a whole found: Preferential use of TRBV28, TRBJ1-2 and TRBJ2-5 was observed in persistent disease, whereas TRBV20-1 and TRBJ2-1 were favored in newly diagnosed disease. Only peripheral blood was studied, because thyroid tissue, the primary lesion, was inaccessible. Sequencing and analysis were limited to the TCR beta chain. The authors acknowledged the small sample size as a limitation that may reduce accuracy. Compared with newly diagnosed patients, patients with persistent Graves' disease had lower TCR Shannon entropy and fewer highly expanded clones, which suggests clonal expansion. A larger number of public clonotypes was shared among persistent patients (more than 2,500) than among newly diagnosed patients (about 990).

From cysteine to phenylalanine, the CDR3 is 14 amino acids long. Left in the record is the CDR3 DNA by itself, 42 bases read in frame from the first base. In the germline V gene, CDR1 corresponds to MNHEY and CDR2 to SVGEGT. V is reduced by 0 bases and J by 1 base, leaving a spacing of 6 bases between them. Regarding this clonotype: The antigen it binds to is not known. A much larger clone differs from this one at a single base, so this may be a read error.

Explained via the paper, the time point label denotes: persistent/refractory GD, antithyroid drugs over 5 years with positive TRAb. For both TCR sequencing and RNA sequencing, RNA was extracted from PBMCs using TRIzol. The diagnosis of Graves' disease was made according to American Thyroid Association guidelines. Patients were recruited from an endocrinology department in Xi'an, China. From each patient, about 9.7 milliliters of peripheral blood was collected into an EDTA anticoagulant tube. Ficoll Paque Plus density gradient separation was used to isolate PBMCs, and no further T cell sorting was performed. An Agilent 2100 Bioanalyzer and agarose gel were used to check RNA quality, and a NanoDrop 2000 was used to measure RNA concentration.

This sequence was found in a female donor with Graves disease. This specimen consisted of peripheral blood mononuclear cells (PBMCs), obtained when the disease was refractory, from a patient treated with antithyroid drugs. The chain is encoded by TRBV6-2 or TRBV6-3 joined to TRBJ1-1; the D gene is unclear. Here is the DNA: TGTGCCAGCAGTTACTCGGAGGGGAACACTGAAGCTTTCTTT. It translates as CASSYSEGNTEAFF.